A single sample gave rise to the 32 T cell receptor beta chains below, sequenced in a study of chemoradiotherapy in HPV16-positive cancers. Generated by immunoSEQ multiplex PCR, the TCRdb table keeps only in-frame clones and is missing some. The table lists about 7,000 clones, roughly 79% of them singletons, with roughly 4% in the top ten. Collection of the sample occurred from a patient who underwent chemoradiotherapy. The receptors here all came from a human donor with HPV-associated anogenital cancer.

The chain is built from TRBV6-1 and TRBJ1-1, with TRBD1 as a possible D gene (6 bases). V was pared by 7 bases and J by 5 bases, with 17 bases between. The CDR3 extends over 14 amino acids. Per germline, CDR1 MNHNS and CDR2 SASEGT. CDR3 loop: CASTGELRGTEAFF. In nucleotides, the CDR3 is TGTGCCAGCACCGGGGAATTAAGGGGGACTGAAGCTTTCTTT.

This sequence joins TRBV19 and TRBJ1-5; D is possibly TRBD1 (5 bases). Looked up from germline, CDR1 is LNHDA and CDR2 is SQIVND (reference sequence). V lost 5 bases and J 9 bases, leaving 17 bases between the germline ends. The CDR3 has 14 residues. Here the CDR3 reads CASSSGPAVGPQHF. The CDR3 DNA reads as TGTGCCAGTAGTTCAGGGCCCGCCGTAGGGCCCCAGCATTTT. The entire variable domain, with the rest obtained from reference TRBV19 and TRBJ1-5, is as follows: DGGITQSPKYLFRKEGQNVTLSCEQNLNHDAMYWYRQDPGQGLRLIYYSQIVNDFQKGDIAEGYSVSREKKESFPLTVTSAQKNPTAFYLCASSSGPAVGPQHFGDGTRLSIL.

This rearrangement joins TRBV4-2 to TRBJ2-7, with a possible D match to TRBD1 (6 bases). Trimming took off 5 bases at V and 4 bases at J, with 12 bases between the two ends. CDR3 size: 13 residues. Germline CDR1 is LGHNA and CDR2 is YNFKEQ. The CDR3 coding sequence is TGTGCCAGCAGCGGTCTGGGGGCGTACGAGCAGTACTTC. Its protein product is CASSGLGAYEQYF.

The rearrangement links TRBV30 to TRBJ2-7, with D tentatively TRBD2 (5 bases). Per germline, CDR1 GTSNPN and CDR2 SVGIG (reference sequence). Trimming took 7 bases from V and 0 from J, leaving 13 bases between them. The CDR3 runs 13 residues. The CDR3 loop is CALVPRGSYEQYF. CDR3 DNA sequence: TGTGCCTTGGTACCCCGGGGCTCCTACGAGCAGTACTTC.

The V and J genes are TRBV6-5 and TRBJ1-1; 7 nucleotides match TRBD1. CDR3 size: 12 residues. V shed 6 bases and J 7 bases; nucleotides not matched to a gene: 5. CDR1 and CDR2 (germline): MNHEY, SVGAGI. Here the CDR3 reads CASSDDRVEAFF. In DNA, the CDR3 is TGTGCCAGCAGCGATGACAGGGTTGAAGCTTTCTTT.

This sequence joins TRBV11-2 and TRBJ2-2, with TRBD2 as a possible D gene (6 bases). This CDR3 has 14 amino acids. Per germline, CDR1 SGHAT and CDR2 FQNNGV. V lost 5 bases to trimming and J lost 2 bases, with 9 bases between them. CDR3: CASSPGLNTGELFF. Here the CDR3 DNA reads TGTGCCAGCAGCCCGGGACTTAACACCGGGGAGCTGTTTTTT.

As DNA, the CDR3 is TGTGCCAGCAGTTACTCGGAGGGAAGGACCCAGTACTTC. As protein: CASSYSEGRTQYF. The V call is TRBV6-5, the J call TRBJ2-5; D is possibly TRBD2 (6 bases). CDR1 is MNHEY and CDR2 is SVGAGI in the germline V gene. The CDR3 is 13 residues long. The V and J ends lost 0 bases and 7 bases respectively, with 9 bases between them.

The chain joins TRBV30 to TRBJ1-5; tentative D call: TRBD1 (6 bases). Looked up from germline, CDR1 is GTSNPN and CDR2 is SVGIG (reference sequence). The CDR3 is made up of 13 amino acids. Trimming took off 1 base at V and 4 bases at J, with 8 bases between the two ends. The CDR3 DNA reads as TGTGCCTGGAGTGCACAGGGTAATCAGCCCCAGCATTTT. Translated, it gives CAWSAQGNQPQHF.

CDR3 in DNA: TGCGCCAGCAGCAGGGACTTTAAACCTCACGAGCAGTACTTC. Translating it yields CASSRDFKPHEQYF. The J gene is TRBJ2-7, the V gene TRBV5-1, with D tentatively TRBD2 (6 bases). V was shortened by 4 bases and J by 5 bases, with 16 bases between the two germline ends. The CDR3 runs 14 residues. CDR1 is SGHRS, CDR2 YFSETQ, per germline.

This rearrangement joins TRBV18 to TRBJ2-1, with 9 bases fitting TRBD2. Germline CDR1 reads KGHSH; CDR2 reads LQKENI. With 2 bases clipped from V and 5 bases from J, the junction kept 4 bases outside the gene matches. The CDR3 is 15 residues long. The DNA for the CDR3 is TGTGCCAGCTCACCAGGCGGGGGGGCCCACAATGAGCAGTTCTTC. Residues: CASSPGGGAHNEQFF.

The rearrangement links TRBV13 to TRBJ1-1; a weak D match, TRBD1 (6 bases). The V gene lost 5 bases and the J gene lost 3 bases, with 13 bases spanning the gap. Germline V gives CDR1 PRHDT, CDR2 FYEKMQ (reference sequence). The CDR3 contains 14 residues. CDR3 in amino acids: CASSQSEGDTEAFF. As DNA, the CDR3 is TGTGCCAGCAGCCAGTCTGAGGGGGACACTGAAGCTTTCTTT.

The chain has TRBV19 and TRBJ2-7; 7 nucleotides match TRBD1. V was pared by 5 bases and J by 2 bases, with 15 bases of the junction left unmatched. The CDR3 extends over 17 amino acids. Per the germline V gene, CDR1 is LNHDA and CDR2 is SQIVND (reference sequence). The CDR3 sequence: CASSLGPQGLIPYEQYF. The CDR3 nucleotides are TGTGCCAGTAGTCTGGGCCCACAGGGGTTAATCCCCTACGAGCAGTACTTC.

The chain combines TRBV4-1 with TRBJ2-6; the D is unclear. CDR1 and CDR2 (germline): MGHRA, YSYEKL. The length of the CDR3 is 15 residues. V gave up 0 bases and J gave up 0 bases, with 3 bases separating them. Here the CDR3 reads CASSQDNSGANVLTF. The CDR3 DNA reads as TGCGCCAGCAGCCAAGATAACTCTGGGGCCAACGTCCTGACTTTC.

The CDR3 sequence is CASSQTPAANVLTF. CDR3 sequence (DNA): TGTGCCAGCAGTCAGACCCCCGCGGCCAACGTCCTGACTTTC. The chain employs TRBV6-1 and TRBJ2-6; D uncertain. Germline CDR1 and CDR2: MNHNS and SASEGT. V was clipped by 5 bases and J by 6 bases, with 11 bases between them. The CDR3 is 14 residues long.

This clone occurred once. The chain combines TRBV30 with TRBJ1-1, with a weak D call TRBD1 (5 bases). The germline CDR1 and CDR2 sequences are GTSNPN and SVGIG (reference sequence). Trimming shortened V by 5 bases and J by 0 bases, and 7 bases separated the two germline ends. This CDR3 contains 12 residues. The CDR3 DNA reads as TGTGCCTGGGGACAAATGAACACTGAAGCTTTCTTT. Translated, it gives CAWGQMNTEAFF.

The J gene is TRBJ2-7, the V gene TRBV30; no clear D. V was cut by 5 bases and J by 11 bases, with 13 bases left in between. Germline-derived CDR1 and CDR2 are GTSNPN and SVGIG (reference sequence). There are 10 residues in the CDR3. Here the CDR3 DNA reads TGTGCCTGGGATTTTCTGGGCGAGTACTTC. Translation gives CAWDFLGEYF.

The chain has TRBV14 and TRBJ1-1, with D perhaps TRBD1 (5 bases). Trimming left V 1 base short and J 4 bases short, with 10 bases between. The CDR3 sequence is 14 residues long. The germline V gene encodes CDR1 SGHDN and CDR2 FVKESK. The CDR3 loop reads CASSQVYGGTEAFF. For the CDR3, the DNA is TGTGCCAGCAGCCAAGTCTACGGGGGCACTGAAGCTTTCTTT.

The chain links TRBV30 to TRBJ1-1, with D possibly matching TRBD1 (6 bases). Trimming left V 2 bases short and J 1 base short, with 20 bases between. The CDR3 runs to 17 residues. The germline V gene encodes CDR1 GTSNPN and CDR2 SVGIG (reference sequence). The CDR3, as DNA: TGTGCCTGGAGTATAATACGAACATCGACAGGGAACACTGAAGCTTTCTTT. It codes for CAWSIIRTSTGNTEAFF.

The chain recombines TRBV28 with TRBJ2-7; the D gene could be TRBD1 or TRBD2 (5 bases each). There are 15 residues in the CDR3. Looked up from germline, CDR1 is MDHEN and CDR2 is SYDVKM. V lost 3 bases, J lost 2 bases, and 14 bases lay in between. CDR3 protein: CASSFRGVSTYEQYF. CDR3 nucleotides: TGTGCCAGCAGTTTTCGAGGGGTTAGCACCTACGAGCAGTACTTC.

The chain is built from TRBV5-4 and TRBJ1-2; the D is unclear. Germline CDR1 reads SGHNT; CDR2 reads YYREEE (reference sequence). Trimming pared 2 bases from V and 4 bases from J, leaving 12 bases between. CDR3 length: 14 amino acids. The DNA of the CDR3 is TGTGCCAGCAGCTTACTGGGTGGGTCCTATGGCTACACCTTC. Its protein is CASSLLGGSYGYTF.

This clone was detected only once. The J gene is TRBJ1-1, the V gene TRBV29-1; possibly TRBD1 for D (6 bases). V lost 5 bases to trimming and J lost 1 base, with 17 bases between them. Looked up from germline, CDR1 is SQVTM and CDR2 is ANQGSEA. There are 15 residues in the CDR3. The CDR3 DNA follows: TGCAGCGTTCCCGTGGGGGGACAACCGAACACTGAAGCTTTCTTT. Its translation is CSVPVGGQPNTEAFF.

V and J are TRBV11-2 and TRBJ2-7; 9 bases map to TRBD2. J was trimmed by 0 bases and V by 3 bases; bases with no gene match: 3. Germline assignment: CDR1 SGHAT and CDR2 FQNNGV. This CDR3 has 15 residues. As DNA, the CDR3 is TGTGCCAGCAGCTTTGTAGCGGGGGCCTCCTACGAGCAGTACTTC. This translates into CASSFVAGASYEQYF.

This chain connects TRBV5-1 to TRBJ1-1; no reliable D call. V was shortened by 0 bases and J by 2 bases, with 8 bases between the two germline ends. The CDR3 length is 14 residues. Germline V CDR1 and CDR2: SGHRS, YFSETQ. The CDR3 nucleotides read TGCGCCAGCAGCTTGGTAGGCGGAAACACTGAAGCTTTCTTT. Encoded protein: CASSLVGGNTEAFF.

V usage is TRBV19 and J usage is TRBJ1-5; D remains unclear. Trimming took 4 bases from V and 6 from J, leaving 13 bases between them. Germline CDR1 and CDR2: LNHDA and SQIVND (reference sequence). The CDR3 is 14 residues long. The CDR3 region is CASSKGGSSQPQHF. DNA of the CDR3: TGTGCCAGTAGTAAGGGCGGATCAAGTCAGCCCCAGCATTTT.

This clone is a singleton in its sample. The V and J genes are TRBV18 and TRBJ1-1; the D gene is possibly TRBD1 (5 bases). The CDR3 length is 15 residues. Trimming cost V 3 bases and J 0 bases, with 11 bases left between them. CDR1 KGHSH and CDR2 LQKENI come from the germline V gene. Written as DNA, the CDR3 is TGTGCCAGCTCACCGGTGGGGCAGCTGAACACTGAAGCTTTCTTT. Translated: CASSPVGQLNTEAFF.

The rearrangement joins TRBV7-2 to TRBJ1-1; D not certain. The CDR3 is made up of 14 amino acids. Between the trimmed V and J ends, which lost 7 bases and 0 bases, there was a span of 12 bases. Germline lookup yields CDR1 SGHTA and CDR2 FQGNSA. The CDR3 DNA follows: TGTGCCAGCAATGTCGACGGAATGAACACTGAAGCTTTCTTT. Translated: CASNVDGMNTEAFF.

V is TRBV29-1 and J is TRBJ2-3; 7 bases map to TRBD2. Trimming at V came to 3 bases and at J to 4 bases, leaving 4 bases not matched to a gene. This CDR3 comprises 13 residues. CDR1 and CDR2 (germline): SQVTM, ANQGSEA. CDR3 amino acids: CSVDGGRADTQYF. CDR3 DNA: TGCAGCGTTGATGGCGGGAGAGCAGATACGCAGTATTTT.

V is TRBV19 and J is TRBJ1-2; 8 bases map to TRBD1. The CDR3 sequence is 14 residues long. The germline V gene encodes CDR1 LNHDA and CDR2 SQIVND (reference sequence). V lost 3 bases and J lost 3; bases outside the gene matches: 3. The CDR3 DNA follows: TGTGCCAGTAGTATCACAGGGGGTGACTATGGCTACACCTTC. Protein sequence: CASSITGGDYGYTF.

The chain employs TRBV19 and TRBJ2-7, with D maybe TRBD1 (5 bases). V was pared by 5 bases and J by 4 bases, with 12 bases between. CDR3 length: 13 amino acids. Germline-derived CDR1 and CDR2 are LNHDA and SQIVND (reference sequence). CDR3 coding DNA: TGTGCCAGTAGTCTGGCTAGGGGTTACGAGCAGTACTTC. Its translation is CASSLARGYEQYF.

The chain carries TRBV18 and TRBJ1-2, with 7 bases aligning to TRBD1. The CDR3 runs 12 residues. Looked up from germline, CDR1 is KGHSH and CDR2 is LQKENI. V shed 6 bases, J shed 7 bases, and the junction held 5 bases outside the gene matches. The chain's CDR3 is CASSLGQSGYTF. The CDR3, as DNA: TGTGCCAGCTCCTTGGGACAGAGTGGCTACACCTTC.

The V and J genes are TRBV15 and TRBJ1-5, with D possibly TRBD1 on 5 matching bases. Germline V gene sequence: CDR1 LNHNV, CDR2 YYDKDF (reference sequence). This CDR3 comprises 15 residues. V was pared by 4 bases and J by 2 bases, with 12 bases between. The CDR3 reads CATSNRQWGNQPQHF. CDR3 nucleotide sequence: TGTGCCACCAGCAACCGACAGTGGGGCAATCAGCCCCAGCATTTT.

In this sample, this clone turned up once. This chain links TRBV30 with TRBJ1-1; D is unclear. V was cut by 4 bases and J by 0 bases, with 6 bases left in between. CDR3 size: 12 residues. Germline lookup yields CDR1 GTSNPN and CDR2 SVGIG (reference sequence). In DNA, the CDR3 is TGTGCCTGGAACGCGCTGAACACTGAAGCTTTCTTT. Translation: CAWNALNTEAFF.